This paragraph covers one TCR beta chain sequence. This clone's antigen is unknown. The sample holds no much larger clone one base away, and base qualities are not on file. These data are taken from a study of blood T cell repertoires in COVID-19 (TCRdb year 2020). Concerning the study at large: Collaborator samples came from the United States, Italy and Spain and covered acute and convalescent phases of COVID-19. The prospective study material was composed of cDNA or gDNA derived from T cells, B-cell-depleted T cells, or PBMCs. Subjects who had been exposed to COVID-19, were actively infected with it, or had recovered from it provided the deeply sampled blood TCRbeta repertoires that made up the dataset. The repertoires were released in a freely available public database intended as a resource for research on the immune response to SARS-CoV-2. The samples were drawn from the first 160 participants of the ongoing ImmuneRACE study and from some 1,300 subjects provided by 6 global collaborators. A de-identified subject ID, COVID-19 status, age in years and sex were almost always included in the sample metadata. Where available, HLA class I and class II types were obtained from metadata supplied by the sample provider rather than from assay-based typing. General findings and caveats noted by the study authors: The amount of clinical and demographic metadata varied by source and participant and was provided uncurated.

TCRbeta CDR3 regions were amplified from genomic DNA by means of the immunoSEQ Assay, a bias-controlled multiplex PCR. The authors' pipeline ran thus. The number of nucleated cells in each sample was estimated by amplification of reference gene primers within the assay. Sequence reads were collapsed and filtered to measure the absolute abundance of every unique TCRbeta CDR3 rearrangement. For each sample, productive Simpson clonality was calculated as the square root of Simpson's diversity index over productive rearrangements. The table comes from immuneACCESS by way of TCRdb, which keeps in-frame sequences with V and J called. Part of the clones is missing from these tables; in studies checked, under half for an unresolved V gene and the rest for unknown reasons. The DNA was the basis for D and trimming; V, J and clone size are from that table. The sample includes about 87,000 clones, with about four fifths observed a single time. The biggest ten clones account for about 2.1% of the sample.

The collaborating institutions used their own protocols to collect whole blood in K2EDTA tubes. For TCRbeta analysis, collaborator samples were shipped as frozen whole blood, as isolated PBMCs, or as DNA extracted from either sample type. The CDR1 and CDR2 encoded by the germline V gene are KGHDR and SFDVKD. CDR3 length: 14 amino acids, cysteine to phenylalanine. Only the CDR3 DNA stays, 42 bases, in frame from base 1. V is pared back by 3 bases and J by 1 base, with 7 bases lying between the germline termini. The chain employs TRBV24-1 and TRBJ2-3; TRBD2 is possibly the D segment (5 matching bases). Sequencing was carried out using peripheral blood. The TCR was taken from a woman aged 70-85 years with acute or convalescent COVID-19. CDR3 sequence: CATSDEGGTDTQYF. The DNA sequence reads TGTGCCACCAGTGATGAGGGTGGCACAGATACGCAGTATTTT.